This T cell receptor (beta chain) was recovered during a study of vaccination and CD4 T cells after COVID-19. The treatment was: roughly 10-day PBMC culture with coronavirus spike peptide pools or control peptides (ViraFEST assay). Once peptide pools had expanded antigen-specific T cells, ViraFEST sequenced TCRs. Each well received fewer than 2.5 million PBMCs, cultured with around 10 IU/ml IL-2 and 8 to 10 ug/ml peptide pools. The Oncomine TCR Beta short-read assay was what sequenced the DNA obtained from cultured CD4+ T cells. TCRdb analysed the PCR reads with MiXCR anew, one entry per CDR3 protein. The repertoire consists of about 21,000 distinct CDR3 sequences, with 35% to 45% occurring once and the leading ten covering about 4.5%. The CDR3 has 15 amino acids. Germline lookup yields CDR1 SQVTM and CDR2 ANQGSEA. Trimming took 3 bases from V and 8 from J; bases not matched to a gene: 6. A note on this clonotype: What it recognizes is unknown.

This chain connects TRBV29-1 to TRBJ2-1, with 14 bases that match TRBD2. Sample: CD4+ T cells from blood, cultured in vitro, taken before SARS-CoV-2 vaccination. The clonotype was recovered from a human donor who had recovered from COVID-19. The CDR3 DNA sequence: TGCAGCGTTGACTCGGGGACTAGCGGGAGCTATGAGCAGTTCTTC. Translating it yields CSVDSGTSGSYEQFF.